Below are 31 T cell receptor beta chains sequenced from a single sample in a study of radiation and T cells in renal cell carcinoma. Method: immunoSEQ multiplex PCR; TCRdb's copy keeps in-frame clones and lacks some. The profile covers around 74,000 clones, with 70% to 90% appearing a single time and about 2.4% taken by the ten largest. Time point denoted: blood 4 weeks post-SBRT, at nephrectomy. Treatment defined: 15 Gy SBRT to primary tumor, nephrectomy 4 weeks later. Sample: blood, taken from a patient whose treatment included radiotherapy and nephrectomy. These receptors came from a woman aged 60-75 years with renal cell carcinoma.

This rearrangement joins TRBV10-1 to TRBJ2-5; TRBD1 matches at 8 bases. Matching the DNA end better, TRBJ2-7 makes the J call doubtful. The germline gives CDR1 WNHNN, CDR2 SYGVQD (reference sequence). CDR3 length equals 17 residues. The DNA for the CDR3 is TGCGCCAGCAGTGAGCGAGGGACAGGTTTTAACCCCTACGAGCAGTACTTC. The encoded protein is CASSERGTGFNPYEQYF.

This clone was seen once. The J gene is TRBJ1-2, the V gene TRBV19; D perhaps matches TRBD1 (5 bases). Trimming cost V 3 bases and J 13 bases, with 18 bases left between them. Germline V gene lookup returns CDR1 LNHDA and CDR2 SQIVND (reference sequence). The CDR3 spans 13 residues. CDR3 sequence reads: CASSINSRESGTF. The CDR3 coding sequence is TGTGCCAGTAGTATTAACTCCAGGGAATCCGGCACCTTC.

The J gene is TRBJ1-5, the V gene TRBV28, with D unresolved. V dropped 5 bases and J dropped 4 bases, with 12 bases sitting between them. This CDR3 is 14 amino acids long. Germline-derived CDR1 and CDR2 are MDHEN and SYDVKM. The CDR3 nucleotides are TGTGCCAGCAGTATTACCGGACCGAATCAGCCCCAGCATTTT. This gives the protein CASSITGPNQPQHF.

DNA of the CDR3: TGTGCCAGCAGCGTAGGAGGGACTCGGGGTCAGCCCCAGCATTTT. Its protein product is CASSVGGTRGQPQHF. The chain combines TRBV9 with TRBJ1-5, with D possibly matching TRBD1 (5 bases). The CDR3 length is 15 residues. CDR1 is SGDLS and CDR2 is YYNGEE in the germline V gene. Between the trimmed V and J ends, which lost 0 bases and 6 bases, there was a span of 13 bases.

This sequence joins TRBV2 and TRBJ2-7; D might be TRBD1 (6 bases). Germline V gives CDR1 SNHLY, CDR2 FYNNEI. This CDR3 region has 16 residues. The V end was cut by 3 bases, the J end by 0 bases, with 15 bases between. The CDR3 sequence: CASSDPTGFSSYEQYF. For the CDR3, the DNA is TGTGCCAGCAGTGATCCGACAGGTTTTAGCTCCTACGAGCAGTACTTC. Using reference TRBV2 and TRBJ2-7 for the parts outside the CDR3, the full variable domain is EPEVTQTPSHQVTQMGQEVILRCVPISNHLYFYWYRQILGQKVEFLVSFYNNEISEKSEIFDDQFSVERPDGSNFTLKIRSTKLEDSAMYFCASSDPTGFSSYEQYFGPGTRLTVT.

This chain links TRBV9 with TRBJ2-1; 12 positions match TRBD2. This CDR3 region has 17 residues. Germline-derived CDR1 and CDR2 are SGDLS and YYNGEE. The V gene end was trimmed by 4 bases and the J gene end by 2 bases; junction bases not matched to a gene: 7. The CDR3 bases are TGTGCCAGCAGCCCCAGACTAGCGGGGGTTACCTACAATGAGCAGTTCTTC. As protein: CASSPRLAGVTYNEQFF.

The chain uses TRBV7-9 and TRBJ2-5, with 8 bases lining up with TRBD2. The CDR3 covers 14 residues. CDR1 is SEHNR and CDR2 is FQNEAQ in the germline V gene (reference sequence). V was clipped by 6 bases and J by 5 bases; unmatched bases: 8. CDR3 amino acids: CASSTGGAGETQYF. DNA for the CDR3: TGTGCCAGCAGTACGGGGGGGGCGGGGGAGACCCAGTACTTC.

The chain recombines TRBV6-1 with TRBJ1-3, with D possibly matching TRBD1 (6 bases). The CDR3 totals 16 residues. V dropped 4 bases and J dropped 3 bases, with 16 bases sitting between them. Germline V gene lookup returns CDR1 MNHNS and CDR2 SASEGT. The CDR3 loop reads CASSVRRSGDGNTIYF. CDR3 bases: TGTGCCAGCAGTGTCCGGAGATCAGGGGATGGAAACACCATATATTTT.

The DNA for the CDR3 is TGTGCCAGCAGCGGGGAGCAGGACGAGCAGTACTTC. This translates into CASSGEQDEQYF. This chain connects TRBV2 to TRBJ2-7; D might be TRBD2 (5 bases). Trimming stripped 6 bases from V and 5 bases from J, with 11 bases between. The CDR3 runs to 12 residues. The germline gives CDR1 SNHLY, CDR2 FYNNEI.

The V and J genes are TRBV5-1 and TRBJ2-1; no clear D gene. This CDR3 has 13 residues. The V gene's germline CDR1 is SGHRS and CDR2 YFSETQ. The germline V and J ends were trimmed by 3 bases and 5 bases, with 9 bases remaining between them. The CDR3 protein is CASSSRVDNEQFF. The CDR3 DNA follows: TGCGCCAGCAGCTCGAGAGTAGACAATGAGCAGTTCTTC.

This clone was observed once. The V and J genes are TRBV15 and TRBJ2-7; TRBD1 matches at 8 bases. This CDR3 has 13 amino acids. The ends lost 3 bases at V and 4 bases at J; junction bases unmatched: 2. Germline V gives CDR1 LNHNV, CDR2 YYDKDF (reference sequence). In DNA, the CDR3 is TGTGCCACCAGCAGCTACAGGGGGTACGAGCAGTACTTC. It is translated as CATSSYRGYEQYF.

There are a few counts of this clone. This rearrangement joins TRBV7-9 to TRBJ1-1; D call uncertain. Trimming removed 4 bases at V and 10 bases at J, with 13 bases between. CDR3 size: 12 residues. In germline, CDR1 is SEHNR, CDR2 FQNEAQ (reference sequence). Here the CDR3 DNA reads TGTGCCAGCAGCTATGGACCTAGCGGAGCTTTCTTT. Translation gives CASSYGPSGAFF.

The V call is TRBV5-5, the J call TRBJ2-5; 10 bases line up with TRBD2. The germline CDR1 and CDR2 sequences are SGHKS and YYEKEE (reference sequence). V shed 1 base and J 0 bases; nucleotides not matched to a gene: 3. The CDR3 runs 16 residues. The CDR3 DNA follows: TGTGCCAGCAGCTTGCCAGCGGGAGGGAACCAAGAGACCCAGTACTTC. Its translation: CASSLPAGGNQETQYF.

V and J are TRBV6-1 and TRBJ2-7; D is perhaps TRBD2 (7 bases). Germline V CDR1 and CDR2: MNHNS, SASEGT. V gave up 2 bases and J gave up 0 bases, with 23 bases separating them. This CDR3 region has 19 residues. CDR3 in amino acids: CASSESRRRGAGASYEQYF. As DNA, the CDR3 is TGTGCCAGCAGTGAATCTCGTCGTCGGGGGGCAGGGGCCTCCTACGAGCAGTACTTC.

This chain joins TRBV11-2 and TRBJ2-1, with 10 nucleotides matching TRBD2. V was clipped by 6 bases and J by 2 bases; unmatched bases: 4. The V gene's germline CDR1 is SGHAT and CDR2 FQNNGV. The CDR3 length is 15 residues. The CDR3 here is CASRASGRTYNEQFF. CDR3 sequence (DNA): TGTGCCAGCAGAGCTAGCGGGAGAACCTACAATGAGCAGTTCTTC.

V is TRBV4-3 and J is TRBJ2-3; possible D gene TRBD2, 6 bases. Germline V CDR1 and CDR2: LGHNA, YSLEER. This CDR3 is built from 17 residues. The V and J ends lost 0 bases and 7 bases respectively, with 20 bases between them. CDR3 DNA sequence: TGCGCCAGCAGCCAAGATCGGGGGAGTTACCTCGGAAATACGCAGTATTTT. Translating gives CASSQDRGSYLGNTQYF.

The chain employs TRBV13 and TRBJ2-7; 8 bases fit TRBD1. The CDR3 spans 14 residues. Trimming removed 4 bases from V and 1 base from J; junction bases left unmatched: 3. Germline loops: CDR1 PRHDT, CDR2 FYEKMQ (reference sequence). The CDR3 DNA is TGTGCCAGCAGCTCCGGACAGGGATCCTACGAGCAGTACTTC. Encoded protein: CASSSGQGSYEQYF.

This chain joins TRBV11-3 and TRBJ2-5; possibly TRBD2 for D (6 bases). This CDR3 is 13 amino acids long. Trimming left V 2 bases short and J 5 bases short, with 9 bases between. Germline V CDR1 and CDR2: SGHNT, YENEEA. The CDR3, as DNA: TGTGCCAGCAGCTTAATAGGAGGGGAGACCCAGTACTTC. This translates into CASSLIGGETQYF. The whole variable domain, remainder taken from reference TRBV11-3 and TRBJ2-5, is EAGVVQSPRYKIIEKKQPVAFWCNPISGHNTLYWYLQNLGQGPELLIRYENEEAVDDSQLPKDRFSAERLKGVDSTLKIQPAELGDSAVYLCASSLIGGETQYFGPGTRLLVL.

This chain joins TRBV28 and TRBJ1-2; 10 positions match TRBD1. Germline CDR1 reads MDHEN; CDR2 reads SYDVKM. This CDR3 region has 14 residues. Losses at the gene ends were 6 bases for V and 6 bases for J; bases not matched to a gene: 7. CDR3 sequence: CASRRQGARDGYTF. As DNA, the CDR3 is TGTGCCAGCAGGCGACAGGGGGCGCGGGATGGCTACACCTTC.

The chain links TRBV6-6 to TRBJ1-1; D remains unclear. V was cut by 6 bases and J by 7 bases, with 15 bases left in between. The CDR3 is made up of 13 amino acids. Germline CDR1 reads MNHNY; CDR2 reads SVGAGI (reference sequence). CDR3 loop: CASRQLSGYEAFF. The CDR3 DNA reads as TGTGCCAGCAGGCAACTCTCCGGGTATGAAGCTTTCTTT.

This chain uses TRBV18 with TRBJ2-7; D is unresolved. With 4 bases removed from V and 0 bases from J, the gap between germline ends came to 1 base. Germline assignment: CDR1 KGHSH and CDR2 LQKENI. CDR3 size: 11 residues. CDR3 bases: TGTGCCAGCTCACGCTCCTACGAGCAGTACTTC. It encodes CASSRSYEQYF.

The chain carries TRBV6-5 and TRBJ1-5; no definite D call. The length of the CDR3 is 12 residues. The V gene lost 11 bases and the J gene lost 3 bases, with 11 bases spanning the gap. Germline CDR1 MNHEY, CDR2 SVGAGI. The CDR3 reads CAAGRPNQPQHF. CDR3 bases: TGTGCCGCTGGACGACCCAATCAGCCCCAGCATTTT.

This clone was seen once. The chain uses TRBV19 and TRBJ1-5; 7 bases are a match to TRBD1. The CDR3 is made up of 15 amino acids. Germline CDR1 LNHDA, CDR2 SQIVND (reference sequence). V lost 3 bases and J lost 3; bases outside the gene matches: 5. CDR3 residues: CASSIVGTDNQPQHF. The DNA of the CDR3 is TGTGCCAGTAGTATTGTCGGGACAGACAATCAGCCCCAGCATTTT.

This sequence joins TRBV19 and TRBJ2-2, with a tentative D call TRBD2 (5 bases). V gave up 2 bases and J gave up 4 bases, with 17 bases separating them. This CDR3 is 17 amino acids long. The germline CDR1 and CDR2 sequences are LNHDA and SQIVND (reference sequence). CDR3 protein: CASSIPQYVGSTGELFF. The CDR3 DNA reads TGTGCCAGTAGTATACCCCAGTATGTAGGGAGCACCGGGGAGCTGTTTTTT.

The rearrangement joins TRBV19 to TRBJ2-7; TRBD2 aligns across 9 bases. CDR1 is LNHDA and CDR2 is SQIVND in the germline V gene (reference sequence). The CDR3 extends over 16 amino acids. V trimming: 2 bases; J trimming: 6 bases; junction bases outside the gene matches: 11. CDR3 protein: CASSIRPGLAFFEQYF. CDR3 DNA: TGTGCCAGTAGTATACGGCCGGGACTAGCCTTTTTCGAGCAGTACTTC.

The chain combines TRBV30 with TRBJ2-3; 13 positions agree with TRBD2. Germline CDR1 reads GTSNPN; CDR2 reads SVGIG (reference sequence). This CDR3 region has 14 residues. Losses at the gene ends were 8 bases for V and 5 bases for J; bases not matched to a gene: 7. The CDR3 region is CARRTSGSGDTQYF. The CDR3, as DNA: TGTGCCCGACGGACTAGCGGGAGTGGAGATACGCAGTATTTT.

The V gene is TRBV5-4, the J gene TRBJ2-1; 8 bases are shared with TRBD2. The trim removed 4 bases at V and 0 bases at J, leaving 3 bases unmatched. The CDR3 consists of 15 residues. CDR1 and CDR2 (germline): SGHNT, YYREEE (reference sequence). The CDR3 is CASSGGGNSYNEQFF. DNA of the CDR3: TGTGCCAGCAGCGGCGGGGGGAACTCCTACAATGAGCAGTTCTTC.

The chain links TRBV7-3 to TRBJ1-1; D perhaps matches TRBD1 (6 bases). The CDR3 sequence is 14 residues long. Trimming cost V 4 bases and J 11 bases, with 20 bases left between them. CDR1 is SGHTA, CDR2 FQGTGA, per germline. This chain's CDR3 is CASSSTGTPLGAFF. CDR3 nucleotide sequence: TGTGCCAGCAGCTCGACAGGAACGCCCTTGGGTGCTTTCTTT.

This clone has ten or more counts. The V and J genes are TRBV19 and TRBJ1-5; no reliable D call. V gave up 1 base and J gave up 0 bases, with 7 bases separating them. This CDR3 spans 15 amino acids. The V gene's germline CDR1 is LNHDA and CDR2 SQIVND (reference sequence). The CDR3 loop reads CASSIAIYSNQPQHF. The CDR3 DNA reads TGTGCCAGTAGTATAGCCATTTATAGCAATCAGCCCCAGCATTTT.

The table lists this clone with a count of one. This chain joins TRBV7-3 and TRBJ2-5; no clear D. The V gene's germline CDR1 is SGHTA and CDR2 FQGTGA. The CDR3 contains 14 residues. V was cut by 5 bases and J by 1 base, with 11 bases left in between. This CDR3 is CASSRGAGQETQYF. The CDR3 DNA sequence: TGTGCCAGCAGCCGCGGCGCAGGCCAAGAGACCCAGTACTTC.

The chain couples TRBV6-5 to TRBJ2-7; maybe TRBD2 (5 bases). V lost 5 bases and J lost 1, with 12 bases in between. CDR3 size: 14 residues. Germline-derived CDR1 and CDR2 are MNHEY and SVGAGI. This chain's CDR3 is CASSHTGLSYEQYF. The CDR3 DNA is TGTGCCAGCAGTCACACTGGACTTTCCTACGAGCAGTACTTC.